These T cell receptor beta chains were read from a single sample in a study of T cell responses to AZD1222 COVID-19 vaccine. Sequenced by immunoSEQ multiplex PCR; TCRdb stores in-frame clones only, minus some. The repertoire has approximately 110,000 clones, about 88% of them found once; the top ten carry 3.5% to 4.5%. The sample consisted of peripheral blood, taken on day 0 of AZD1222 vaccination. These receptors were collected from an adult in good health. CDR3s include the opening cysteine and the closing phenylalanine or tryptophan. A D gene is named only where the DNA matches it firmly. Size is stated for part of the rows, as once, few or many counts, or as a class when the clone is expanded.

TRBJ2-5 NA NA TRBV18 TGTGCCAGCTCACCACCAAAAGAGACCCAGTACTTC CASSPPKETQYF
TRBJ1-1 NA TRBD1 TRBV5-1 TGCGCCAGCAGCTTGGAGGCAGGGGGCCCGAACACTGAAGCTTTCTTT CASSLEAGGPNTEAFF
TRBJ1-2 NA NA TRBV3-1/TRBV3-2 TGTGCCAGCAGGGTTGACCAGGGTGTCTATGGCTACACCTTC CASRVDQGVYGYTF
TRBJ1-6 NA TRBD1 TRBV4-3 TGCGCCAGCAGCCAAGGGCCTTCAGGGGGAGTTAATTCACCCCTCCACTTT CASSQGPSGGVNSPLHF
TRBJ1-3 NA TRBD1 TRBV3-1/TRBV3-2 TGTGCCAGCAGCCAAGATTGGGGACAGAGCTCTGGAAACACCATATATTTT CASSQDWGQSSGNTIYF
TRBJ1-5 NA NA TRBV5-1 TGCGCCAGCAGCCAATGGGGAGATAGCAATCAGCCCCAGCATTTT CASSQWGDSNQPQHF
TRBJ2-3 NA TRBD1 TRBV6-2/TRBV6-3 TGTGCCAGCAGTGGACAGGGGGCTAGCACAGATACGCAGTATTTT CASSGQGASTDTQYF
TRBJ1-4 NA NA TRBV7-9 TGTGCCAGCAGCTTAGTGGGGCCTAATGAAAAACTGTTTTTT CASSLVGPNEKLFF
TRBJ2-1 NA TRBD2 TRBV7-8 TGTGCCAGCAGCTCACCCCGCGGGAGGGCCCTGGCAAATGAGCAGTTCTTC CASSSPRGRALANEQFF
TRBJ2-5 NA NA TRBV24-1 TGTGCCACCAGTAAGCGGAACCAAGAGACCCAGTACTTC CATSKRNQETQYF
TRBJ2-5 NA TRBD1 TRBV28 TGTGCCAGCAGCATAATTGCCGGGACAGGCCTCAGGACCCAGTACTTC CASSIIAGTGLRTQYF
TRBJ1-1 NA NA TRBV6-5 TGTGCCAGCACCCCTCCCCAGGGAACTGAAGCTTTCTTT CASTPPQGTEAFF
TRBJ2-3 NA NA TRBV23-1 TGCGCCAGCAGTCACCCGACGGCGGTAGCGGACCGCACAGATACGCAGTATTTT CASSHPTAVADRTDTQYF
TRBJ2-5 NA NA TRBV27 TGTGCCAGCAGTTTAAGGGCAAGGGAGACCCAGTACTTC CASSLRARETQYF
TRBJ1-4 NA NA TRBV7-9 TGTGCCAGCAGCAAAGGACGGGACGACGTCGAAAAACTGTTTTTT CASSKGRDDVEKLFF
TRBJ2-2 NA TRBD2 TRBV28 TGTGCCAGCAGTTTATGGCGGGAGGGCGGCGGGGAGCTGTTTTTT CASSLWREGGGELFF
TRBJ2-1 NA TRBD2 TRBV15 TGTGCCACCAGCAGAGCCCCCGGGACTAGCCTTAGCAATGAGCAGTTCTTC CATSRAPGTSLSNEQFF
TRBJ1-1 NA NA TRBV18 TGTGCCAGCTCGGCCGGGGGACGGAACACTGAAGCTTTCTTT CASSAGGRNTEAFF
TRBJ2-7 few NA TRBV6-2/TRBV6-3 TGTGCCAGCAGCTACTGGCGGGGACAGCAGTACTTC CASSYWRGQQYF
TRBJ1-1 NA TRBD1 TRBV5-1 TGCGCCAGCAGCTTCAGGGGGTCGAACACTGAAGCTTTCTTT CASSFRGSNTEAFF
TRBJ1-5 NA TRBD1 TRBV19 TGTGCCAGTAGTATAGACAGGGGGGGTCAGCCCCAGCATTTT CASSIDRGGQPQHF
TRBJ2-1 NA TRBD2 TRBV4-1 TGCGCCAGCAGCCTCCTGTGGGCCCTAGCGGGAGCAGGATACAATGAGCAGTTCTTC CASSLLWALAGAGYNEQFF
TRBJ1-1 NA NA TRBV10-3 TGTGCCATCAGTGAGTCAGGTGGGGCGACTGAAGCTTTCTTT CAISESGGATEAFF
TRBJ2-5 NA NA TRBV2 TGTGCCAGCAAAAGATCCAGGGAAGAGACCCAGTACTTC CASKRSREETQYF
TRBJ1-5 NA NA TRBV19 TGTGCCAGTAGTATCCGGAACAGCAACAATCAGCCCCAGCATTTT CASSIRNSNNQPQHF
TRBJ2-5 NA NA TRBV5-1 TGCGCCAGCAGCAGGGACCAGGAGACCCAGTACTTC CASSRDQETQYF
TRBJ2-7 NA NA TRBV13 TGTGCCAGCAGCTTCGACGGACAGTTCTACGAGCAGTACTTC CASSFDGQFYEQYF
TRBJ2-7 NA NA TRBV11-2 TGTGCCAGCAGGTACCGGGACCTCAGCTCCTACGAGCAGTACTTC CASRYRDLSSYEQYF
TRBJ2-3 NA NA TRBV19 TGTGCCAGTAGCGGGACTTACACAGATACGCAGTATTTT CASSGTYTDTQYF
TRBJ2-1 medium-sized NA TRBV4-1 TGCGCCAGCAGCCAAGAAAGGGGGGCGCGTGAGCAGTTCTTC CASSQERGAREQFF
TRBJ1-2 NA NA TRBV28 TGTGCCAGCAGCGGACCTTCGGTTGGCTACACCTTC CASSGPSVGYTF
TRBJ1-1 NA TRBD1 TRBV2 TGTGCCAGCAGTGAAGCGACAGGGGGTAACACTGAAGCTTTCTTT CASSEATGGNTEAFF
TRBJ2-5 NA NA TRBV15 TGTGCCACCAGCAGAGGGGCCGGACGAGGGGCCCAAGAGACCCAGTACTTC CATSRGAGRGAQETQYF
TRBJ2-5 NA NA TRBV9 TGTGCCAGCACTTCTTCCGTGGCCCTCCAAGAGACCCAGTACTTC CASTSSVALQETQYF
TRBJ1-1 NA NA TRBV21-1 TGTGCCAGCAGCAAACCAAGTGAAGCTTTCTTT CASSKPSEAFF
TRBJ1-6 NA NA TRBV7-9 TGTGCCAGCAGCCCCGAGTGGCGGGACTCACCCCTCCACTTT CASSPEWRDSPLHF
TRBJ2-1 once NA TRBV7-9 TGTGCCAGCAGCCCCCGGGGGTTGAACTCCTACAATGAGCAGTTCTTC CASSPRGLNSYNEQFF
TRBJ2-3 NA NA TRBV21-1 TGTGCCGGGGGCGGCACAGATACGCAGTATTTT CAGGGTDTQYF
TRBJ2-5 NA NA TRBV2 TGTGCCAGTCCCAACCGGGAGACCCAGTACTTC CASPNRETQYF
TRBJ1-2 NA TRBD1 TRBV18 TGTGCCAGCTCACCGAGGACAGGGGGAAGGGATAACTATGGCTACACCTTC CASSPRTGGRDNYGYTF
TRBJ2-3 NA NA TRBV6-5 TGTGCCAGCAGTTATGGGCTCTCCACAGATACGCAGTATTTT CASSYGLSTDTQYF
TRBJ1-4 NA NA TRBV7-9 TGTGCCAGCAGCTTCTTTCGGGGCGGGGTTAATGAAAAACTGTTTTTT CASSFFRGGVNEKLFF